The 20 T cell receptor beta chains reported below all come from one sample, sequenced in a study of metastatic and nonmetastatic thyroid tumors. TCRdb re-called the PCR reads through MiXCR. Here the sample spans tens of thousands of clones, less than 5% being singletons. Not a single patient had been given any form of treatment at any point before undergoing thyroid surgery. Sequenced material: blood. The receptors stem from a female donor with papillary thyroid cancer or a benign thyroid nodule (not recorded which). Some clones in this sample may be carry-over from other donors' samples.

This clone was counted ten times or more. The rearrangement uses TRBV7-2 and TRBJ1-3; possibly TRBD1 for D (5 bases). Between the trimmed V and J ends, which lost 5 bases and 5 bases, there was a span of 10 bases. CDR3 length equals 13 residues. The germline V gene encodes CDR1 SGHTA and CDR2 FQGNSA. The CDR3 protein is CASSAQGRNTIYF. CDR3 DNA: TGTGCCAGCAGCGCGCAGGGAAGAAACACCATATATTTT. Full variable domain (missing parts from reference TRBV7-2 and TRBJ1-3): GAGVSQSPSNKVTEKGKDVELRCDPISGHTALYWYRQSLGQGLEFLIYFQGNSAPDKSGLPSDRFSAERTGGSVSTLTIQRTQQEDSAVYLCASSAQGRNTIYFGEGSWLTVV.

This clone came up many times. The chain employs TRBV20-1 and TRBJ2-7; D is undetermined. V was pared by 0 bases and J by 4 bases, with 16 bases between. Germline loops: CDR1 DFQATT, CDR2 SNEGSKA (reference sequence). This CDR3 spans 15 amino acids. The CDR3 sequence: CSARERKPFRYEQYF. The DNA for the CDR3 is TGCAGTGCTAGAGAGCGGAAACCCTTTCGGTACGAGCAGTACTTC.

This clone was recorded at least ten times. The chain has TRBV20-1 and TRBJ2-1; possibly TRBD2 for D (6 bases). This CDR3 contains 16 residues. Looked up from germline, CDR1 is DFQATT and CDR2 is SNEGSKA (reference sequence). V lost 6 bases and J 4 bases, leaving 22 bases between the germline ends. CDR3 nucleotides: TGCAGTGCCGCGTCGGTGGGCGGGAAAGGTTACAATGAGCAGTTCTTC. It is translated as CSAASVGGKGYNEQFF.

Ten or more counts support this clone. Relative to the germline gene, one junction end is altered; a read error may explain this. This rearrangement joins TRBV7-7 to TRBJ2-7; D is possibly TRBD1 (6 bases). The CDR3 has 15 residues. CDR1 SSHAT and CDR2 FNYEAQ come from the germline V gene (reference sequence). The CDR3: CASSLAAGVEYEQYF. The CDR3 DNA sequence: TGTGCTAGCAGCTTAGCCGCAGGGGTCGAATACGAGCAGTACTTC.

The chain links TRBV6-5 to TRBJ1-6; D ambiguous. The CDR3 spans 15 residues. Between the trimmed V and J ends, which lost 4 bases and 7 bases, there was a span of 14 bases. Looked up from germline, CDR1 is MNHEY and CDR2 is SVGAGI. The CDR3: CASSFLVNLNSPLHF. In DNA form, the CDR3 reads TGTGCCAGCAGTTTTTTAGTGAATCTGAATTCACCCCTCCACTTT.

This clone has a handful of counts. The chain combines TRBV7-2 with TRBJ2-1; D possibly matches TRBD1 or TRBD2 (5 bases each). Germline lookup yields CDR1 SGHTA and CDR2 FQGNSA. Trimming shortened V by 5 bases and J by 6 bases, and 14 bases separated the two germline ends. CDR3 length equals 14 residues. The CDR3 sequence is CASSLSGQSNEQFF. The CDR3 DNA reads as TGTGCCAGCAGCCTCTCGGGGCAGTCCAATGAGCAGTTCTTC.

With regard to this clone: A junction boundary mismatches the germline segment, possibly from a read error. This chain connects TRBV10-3 to TRBJ2-2, with 9 nucleotides matching TRBD1. The germline CDR1 and CDR2 sequences are ENHRY and SYGVKD. This CDR3 spans 17 amino acids. The CDR3 protein is CAISGSSGQGNIGELFF. CDR3 coding DNA: TGTGCCATCAGTGGTAGTTCGGGACAGGGTAACATCGGGGAGCTGTTTTTT.

This clone appeared many times. The chain has TRBV30 and TRBJ2-1; D may be TRBD2 (6 bases). Deletions cut 0 bases from V and 6 bases from J, with 12 bases between. The germline gives CDR1 GTSNPN, CDR2 SVGIG (reference sequence). This CDR3 has 14 residues. CDR3 coding DNA: TGTGCCTGGAGTGTAGGCAAGGAGGGCAATGAGCAGTTCTTC. It is translated as CAWSVGKEGNEQFF.

Comment on this clone: One end of the junction fails to match germline, which may point to a read error. The rearrangement links TRBV10-3 to TRBJ1-2; D remains ambiguous. CDR3 size: 13 residues. In germline, CDR1 is ENHRY, CDR2 SYGVKD. The CDR3 sequence is CAIRQESVYGCTF. CDR3 coding DNA: TGTGCCATCAGGCAGGAGTCCGTCTATGGCTGCACCTTC.

In its sample, this clone was seen a few times. The chain employs TRBV2 and TRBJ2-7; the match to TRBD1 covers 7 bases. Germline CDR1 is SNHLY and CDR2 is FYNNEI. The CDR3 is made up of 15 amino acids. The V gene end was trimmed by 5 bases and the J gene end by 1 base; junction bases not matched to a gene: 8. CDR3 nucleotides: TGTGCCAGCAGTAGGGACGGGACAGCGTCCTACGAGCAGTACTTC. Translation: CASSRDGTASYEQYF.

This clone is medium-sized. The chain has TRBV6-1 and TRBJ2-3; D is undetermined. V was pared by 7 bases and J by 4 bases, with 9 bases between. This CDR3 comprises 12 residues. Looked up from germline, CDR1 is MNHNS and CDR2 is SASEGT. The CDR3 is CASTLNADTQYF. The CDR3 DNA reads as TGTGCCAGCACCTTAAACGCAGATACGCAGTATTTT.

This clone was seen at least ten times. This CDR3 is also generated by other DNA sequences in the sample. CDR3 nucleotide sequence: TGTGCCAGTAGTATAAGCGGGGGCTGGGGTGAAAAACTGTTTTTT. Translation gives CASSISGGWGEKLFF. This chain joins TRBV19 and TRBJ1-4; a weak D match, TRBD1 (6 bases). V was shortened by 2 bases and J by 7 bases, with 14 bases between the two germline ends. The CDR3 totals 15 residues. Germline CDR1 reads LNHDA; CDR2 reads SQIVND (reference sequence). The entire variable domain, with the rest obtained from reference TRBV19 and TRBJ1-4, is as follows: DGGITQSPKYLFRKEGQNVTLSCEQNLNHDAMYWYRQDPGQGLRLIYYSQIVNDFQKGDIAEGYSVSREKKESFPLTVTSAQKNPTAFYLCASSISGGWGEKLFFGSGTQLSVL.

The table lists this clone with many counts. This rearrangement joins TRBV24-1 to TRBJ2-5, with TRBD1 identical over 8 bases. The CDR3 contains 15 residues. V lost 3 bases, J lost 3 bases, and 5 bases stayed unmatched. Per the germline V gene, CDR1 is KGHDR and CDR2 is SFDVKD. CDR3 nucleotide sequence: TGTGCCACCAGTGATGCGGGACAGGTCGAAGAGACCCAGTACTTC. Its translation is CATSDAGQVEETQYF.

This clone was counted ten times or more. This sequence joins TRBV7-3 and TRBJ2-2, with D maybe TRBD2 (6 bases). With 2 bases removed from V and 4 bases from J, the gap between germline ends came to 8 bases. Germline CDR1 SGHTA, CDR2 FQGTGA. This CDR3 is 14 amino acids long. CDR3 DNA sequence: TGTGCCAGCAGCTTAGCGGGGCGCACCGGGGAGCTGTTTTTT. As protein: CASSLAGRTGELFF.

The chain combines TRBV5-1 with TRBJ2-5; the D is unclear. Germline CDR1 SGHRS, CDR2 YFSETQ. CDR3 length: 13 residues. V lost 0 bases and J 9 bases, leaving 12 bases between the germline ends. Written as DNA, the CDR3 is TGCGCCAGCAGCTTGGAGGACGGCCGAGCCCAGTACTTC. Amino acid sequence: CASSLEDGRAQYF.

The table lists this clone with many counts. V gene TRBV30 combines with J gene TRBJ2-7; 7 nucleotides match TRBD2. Trimming cost V 1 base and J 2 bases; bases outside gene matches: 8. This CDR3 has 15 residues. Per germline, CDR1 GTSNPN and CDR2 SVGIG (reference sequence). The CDR3 DNA is TGTGCCTGGAGTGCCGGTCTAGCGGCTACCTACGAGCAGTACTTC. Its protein product is CAWSAGLAATYEQYF. The full variable domain, in which reference TRBV30 and TRBJ2-7 provide the parts outside the CDR3, is SQTIHQWPATLVQPVGSPLSLECTVEGTSNPNLYWYRQAAGRGLQLLFYSVGIGQISSEVPQNLSASRPQDRQFILSSKKLLLSDSGFYLCAWSAGLAATYEQYFGPGTRLTVT.

This clone has a count of ten or more. The rearrangement joins TRBV6-1 to TRBJ1-5; D gene uncertain. Germline V gene lookup returns CDR1 MNHNS and CDR2 SASEGT. Trimming cost V 6 bases and J 0 bases, with 15 bases left between them. The CDR3 is made up of 16 amino acids. The CDR3 region has the DNA TGTGCCAGCAGCGGCAGGAGCACCCTTAGCAATCAGCCCCAGCATTTT. It specifies CASSGRSTLSNQPQHF.

In this sample, this clone turned up many times. V and J are TRBV30 and TRBJ1-4, with D possibly matching TRBD1 (5 bases). V gave up 0 bases and J gave up 6 bases, with 8 bases separating them. CDR1 and CDR2 (germline): GTSNPN, SVGIG (reference sequence). CDR3 length: 13 amino acids. CDR3 region: CAWSVQADEKLFF. In DNA, the CDR3 is TGTGCCTGGAGTGTACAGGCAGATGAAAAACTGTTTTTT.

Ten or more counts support this clone. This chain connects TRBV7-9 to TRBJ1-1; perhaps TRBD1 as D (5 bases). V shed 5 bases and J shed 1 base, with 11 bases lying between them. The V gene's germline CDR1 is SEHNR and CDR2 FQNEAQ (reference sequence). The CDR3 spans 14 residues. In nucleotides, the CDR3 is TGTGCCAGCAGCCTGGGACTCCCGAACACTGAAGCTTTCTTT. It translates to CASSLGLPNTEAFF.

This clone has at least ten counts. The genes are TRBV7-9 and TRBJ2-3; D perhaps matches TRBD2 (6 bases). Germline CDR1 and CDR2: SEHNR and FQNEAQ (reference sequence). This CDR3 region has 15 residues. Trimming removed 4 bases at V and 0 bases at J, with 11 bases between. The CDR3: CASSSGAGSTDTQYF. The CDR3 DNA is TGTGCCAGCAGCTCCGGAGCGGGCAGCACAGATACGCAGTATTTT.